The rows below give T cell receptor beta chains drawn from one sample of a study of cytomegalovirus exposure and HLA in healthy donors. Here immunoSEQ multiplex PCR was the method, and the copy in TCRdb shows in-frame clones only, minus some. This repertoire shows about 69,000 clones, roughly 74% found once; its top ten account for approximately 12%. The source material was PBMCs. Every receptor here comes from a woman aged 60-75 years in good health and CMV-seropositive. CDR3s include the opening cysteine and the closing phenylalanine or tryptophan. The order of the fields is J gene, clone size, D gene, V gene, CDR3 DNA, CDR3 protein. The D gene is left open where the match is weak. Some rows have no size entry. The others give once, few or many, or a class for an expanded clone.

j_gene: TRBJ2-3; abundance: NA; d_gene: TRBD2; v_gene: TRBV5-1; CDR3nt: TGCGCCAGCAGCTTACTAGCGGGGGGCACAGATACGCAGTATTTT; CDR3aa: CASSLLAGGTDTQYF
j_gene: TRBJ2-7; abundance: few; d_gene: NA; v_gene: TRBV6-1; CDR3nt: TGTGCCAGCAGTGAAGCGGGGGCAGGTTCCTACGAGCAGTACTTC; CDR3aa: CASSEAGAGSYEQYF
j_gene: TRBJ2-1; abundance: few; d_gene: TRBD2; v_gene: TRBV6-6; CDR3nt: TGTGCCAGCAGTTTGGCTAGCGGGTCCTACAATGAGCAGTTCTTC; CDR3aa: CASSLASGSYNEQFF
j_gene: TRBJ2-3; abundance: NA; d_gene: TRBD2; v_gene: TRBV19; CDR3nt: TGTGCCAGTAGTACCGCCCAAGGCGGGAGGGTGGTAAATACGCAGTATTTT; CDR3aa: CASSTAQGGRVVNTQYF
j_gene: TRBJ1-2; abundance: NA; d_gene: NA; v_gene: TRBV30; CDR3nt: TGTGCCTGGAGTGTACGGGGGGGCGGCTATGGCTACACCTTC; CDR3aa: CAWSVRGGGYGYTF
j_gene: TRBJ2-3; abundance: once; d_gene: NA; v_gene: TRBV14; CDR3nt: TGTGCCAGCAGCTCGCGGGTGACTAGCACAGATACGCAGTATTTT; CDR3aa: CASSSRVTSTDTQYF
j_gene: TRBJ1-2; abundance: NA; d_gene: TRBD1; v_gene: TRBV28; CDR3nt: TGTGCCAGCAGGCCAACAGGGGAAGGTGGCTACACCTTC; CDR3aa: CASRPTGEGGYTF
j_gene: TRBJ2-7; abundance: NA; d_gene: NA; v_gene: TRBV7-9; CDR3nt: TGTGCCAGCTCCAGGGGTTCGGGCTCTCGGGACGAGCAGTACTTC; CDR3aa: CASSRGSGSRDEQYF
j_gene: TRBJ1-5; abundance: NA; d_gene: NA; v_gene: TRBV30; CDR3nt: TGTGCCTGGACTCCCGGGGGGGGTCAGCCCCAGCATTTT; CDR3aa: CAWTPGGGQPQHF
j_gene: TRBJ2-5; abundance: NA; d_gene: TRBD2; v_gene: TRBV9; CDR3nt: TGTGCCAGCAGCGGGACCGGGACTAGCGGGGAGACCCAGTACTTC; CDR3aa: CASSGTGTSGETQYF
j_gene: TRBJ1-1; abundance: NA; d_gene: TRBD1; v_gene: TRBV7-3; CDR3nt: TGTGCCAGCAGCTTAAACCAACAGGGGTACGGGACTGAAGCTTTCTTT; CDR3aa: CASSLNQQGYGTEAFF
j_gene: TRBJ1-1; abundance: once; d_gene: TRBD1; v_gene: TRBV7-3; CDR3nt: TGTGCCAGCAGCTTAAGAGGGACAGAACCTGCTGAAGCTTTCTTT; CDR3aa: CASSLRGTEPAEAFF
j_gene: TRBJ2-2; abundance: NA; d_gene: NA; v_gene: TRBV2; CDR3nt: TGTGCCAGCAGTGCCAGTCTTCGGGGTGTTGGAACCGGGGAGCTGTTTTTT; CDR3aa: CASSASLRGVGTGELFF
j_gene: TRBJ1-5; abundance: NA; d_gene: TRBD1; v_gene: TRBV19; CDR3nt: TGTGCCAGTAGTATAAAGGGGGCGAGCAATCAGCCCCAGCATTTT; CDR3aa: CASSIKGASNQPQHF
j_gene: TRBJ1-5; abundance: few; d_gene: NA; v_gene: TRBV5-6; CDR3nt: TGTGCCAGCAGCTCGGTCAGGGGATTTGGTCAGCCCCAGCATTTT; CDR3aa: CASSSVRGFGQPQHF
j_gene: TRBJ1-5; abundance: NA; d_gene: NA; v_gene: TRBV2; CDR3nt: TGTGCCAGCAGTGGGCTTTCAGGTCACGGTCAGCCCCAGCATTTT; CDR3aa: CASSGLSGHGQPQHF
j_gene: TRBJ2-7; abundance: NA; d_gene: NA; v_gene: TRBV19; CDR3nt: TGTGCCAGTAGTATGTTCCTAGACTACGAGCAGTACTTC; CDR3aa: CASSMFLDYEQYF
j_gene: TRBJ1-6; abundance: few; d_gene: NA; v_gene: TRBV9; CDR3nt: TGTGCCCGCGGTGCGCCTAATTCACCCCTCCACTTT; CDR3aa: CARGAPNSPLHF
j_gene: TRBJ2-1; abundance: NA; d_gene: NA; v_gene: TRBV5-6; CDR3nt: TGTGCCAGCAGCTTGGAAGGGGCTCCCTACAATGAGCAGTTCTTC; CDR3aa: CASSLEGAPYNEQFF
j_gene: TRBJ1-1; abundance: NA; d_gene: TRBD1; v_gene: TRBV9; CDR3nt: TGTGCCAGCAGCGCAATCCAGGGGGCCGGAACTGAAGCTTTCTTT; CDR3aa: CASSAIQGAGTEAFF
j_gene: TRBJ1-2; abundance: once; d_gene: NA; v_gene: TRBV7-2; CDR3nt: TGTGCCAGCAGCTTAACCACAATCTATGGCTACACCTTC; CDR3aa: CASSLTTIYGYTF
j_gene: TRBJ1-2; abundance: NA; d_gene: TRBD1; v_gene: TRBV19; CDR3nt: TGTGCCAGTAGTAGCAGGGGGCTCGGCTATGGCTACACCTTC; CDR3aa: CASSSRGLGYGYTF
j_gene: TRBJ1-5; abundance: NA; d_gene: NA; v_gene: TRBV27; CDR3nt: TGTGCCAGCAGCCGAGGAAATCAGCCCCAGCATTTT; CDR3aa: CASSRGNQPQHF
j_gene: TRBJ1-2; abundance: NA; d_gene: NA; v_gene: TRBV14; CDR3nt: TGTGCCAGCAGCCAAGAGGCAGGGAATGGACCCTTTTATGGCTACACCTTC; CDR3aa: CASSQEAGNGPFYGYTF
j_gene: TRBJ1-1; abundance: many; d_gene: TRBD1; v_gene: TRBV29-1; CDR3nt: TGCAGCACCCGGACAGGGTTCACTGAAGCTTTCTTT; CDR3aa: CSTRTGFTEAFF
j_gene: TRBJ2-2; abundance: NA; d_gene: TRBD1; v_gene: TRBV10-3; CDR3nt: TGTGCCATCAGGAGCGACAGGGCAGTTCGTACCGGGGAGCTGTTTTTT; CDR3aa: CAIRSDRAVRTGELFF
j_gene: TRBJ2-7; abundance: NA; d_gene: NA; v_gene: TRBV5-1; CDR3nt: TGCGCCAGCAGCTCTAACTACGAGCAGTACTTC; CDR3aa: CASSSNYEQYF
j_gene: TRBJ1-2; abundance: few; d_gene: TRBD1; v_gene: TRBV15; CDR3nt: TGTGCCACCAGCAAGGGACGGGACAGGCCTGGCTACACCTTC; CDR3aa: CATSKGRDRPGYTF
j_gene: TRBJ1-6; abundance: few; d_gene: TRBD1; v_gene: TRBV5-8; CDR3nt: TGTGCCAGCAGCATGAAGAGGACAGGCGTCACCTATGGCGCCCTCCACTTT; CDR3aa: CASSMKRTGVTYGALHF
j_gene: TRBJ1-1; abundance: NA; d_gene: NA; v_gene: TRBV6-5; CDR3nt: TGTGCCAGCAGGCAACCTGGGGCATTAAACACTGAAGCTTTCTTT; CDR3aa: CASRQPGALNTEAFF
j_gene: TRBJ1-1; abundance: once; d_gene: NA; v_gene: TRBV19; CDR3nt: TGTGCCAGTAGTATAGATCAGGTCACTGAAGCTTTCTTT; CDR3aa: CASSIDQVTEAFF
j_gene: TRBJ1-5; abundance: NA; d_gene: TRBD1; v_gene: TRBV6-1; CDR3nt: TGTGCCAGCCTTAGGGGACAGGGGGCTCAGCCCCAGCATTTT; CDR3aa: CASLRGQGAQPQHF
j_gene: TRBJ2-1; abundance: once; d_gene: TRBD2; v_gene: TRBV11-1; CDR3nt: TGTGCCAGCAGCTTAACTAGCGGGAGTAGTAGTGAGCAGTTCTTC; CDR3aa: CASSLTSGSSSEQFF
j_gene: TRBJ1-2; abundance: NA; d_gene: NA; v_gene: TRBV12-5; CDR3nt: TGTGCTAGTGGTTCAACACAGTTGTGGATGTATGGCTACACCTTC; CDR3aa: CASGSTQLWMYGYTF
j_gene: TRBJ2-5; abundance: NA; d_gene: NA; v_gene: TRBV10-3; CDR3nt: TGTGCCGCGACAGGTGATGAAGAGACCCAGTACTTC; CDR3aa: CAATGDEETQYF
j_gene: TRBJ2-1; abundance: once; d_gene: NA; v_gene: TRBV6-1; CDR3nt: TGTGCCAGCAGTGTGAGTCCTCAGGGGATCGATGAGCAGTTCTTC; CDR3aa: CASSVSPQGIDEQFF
j_gene: TRBJ2-5; abundance: NA; d_gene: TRBD2; v_gene: TRBV5-1; CDR3nt: TGCGCCAGCAAGCTACTAGCGGGAGGAGAGACCCAGTACTTC; CDR3aa: CASKLLAGGETQYF